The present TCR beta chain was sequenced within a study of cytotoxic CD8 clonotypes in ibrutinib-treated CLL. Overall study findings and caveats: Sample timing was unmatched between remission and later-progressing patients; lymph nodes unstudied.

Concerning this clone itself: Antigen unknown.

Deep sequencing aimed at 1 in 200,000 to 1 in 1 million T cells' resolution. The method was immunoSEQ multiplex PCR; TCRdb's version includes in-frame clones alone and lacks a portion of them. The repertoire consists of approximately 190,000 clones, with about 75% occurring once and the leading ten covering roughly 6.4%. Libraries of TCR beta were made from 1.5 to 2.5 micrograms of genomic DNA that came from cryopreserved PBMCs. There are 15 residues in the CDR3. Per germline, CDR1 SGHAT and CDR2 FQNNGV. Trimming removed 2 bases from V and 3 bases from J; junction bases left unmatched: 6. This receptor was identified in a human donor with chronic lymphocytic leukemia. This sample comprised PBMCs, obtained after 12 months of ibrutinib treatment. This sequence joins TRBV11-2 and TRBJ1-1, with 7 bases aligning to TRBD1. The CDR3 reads CASSLRRGQDTEAFF. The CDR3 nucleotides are TGTGCCAGCAGCTTAAGAAGGGGGCAAGACACTGAAGCTTTCTTT.